Reported below is one T cell receptor beta chain. The target antigen is unknown. The table came from immunoSEQ multiplex PCR; TCRdb's copy has only in-frame clones and leaves some out. Of around 34,000 clones in the sample, under 90% were seen once. The V segment lost 3 bases and the J segment 7 bases; nucleotides outside the gene matches: 17. The germline V gene encodes CDR1 KGHSH and CDR2 LQKENI. The CDR3 runs 17 residues. This sample was included in a study of OX40 agonist ivuxolimab in advanced cancers. Study as a whole: Dose-escalation patients were diagnosed with hepatocellular carcinoma, melanoma, renal cell cancer or head and neck cancer.

General study results and limits: Both blood CD4+ and CD8+ T cells showed clonal growth by week 6 at 0.1 to 3.0 mg/kg. Among patients with partial responses at 0.1-3.0 mg/kg, clonal expansion was among the lowest.

The chain is built from TRBV18 and TRBJ2-7; 8 nucleotides align to TRBD2. This clonotype was obtained from an adult with an advanced solid tumor such as melanoma, head and neck, liver or kidney cancer. The starting material was CD4+ or CD8+ T cells sorted from blood, obtained in a trial of the OX40 agonist ivuxolimab. The CDR3 DNA reads TGTGCCAGCTCACCCCTCCGGGCGGGGGGCCGTCCCCGGGAGCAGTACTTC. It specifies CASSPLRAGGRPREQYF.